The 18 T cell receptor beta chains given below trace back to one sample, sequenced in a study of blood T cell repertoires in COVID-19. Profiled with immunoSEQ multiplex PCR; TCRdb holds only in-frame clones, not every one. The table lists around 230,000 clones, 84% of them singletons, with around 2.5% in the top ten. The sequencing input was peripheral blood. The receptor source for this set is a man aged 40-50 years who had recovered from COVID-19.

The chain recombines TRBV6-5 with TRBJ1-1; D uncertain. Germline-derived CDR1 and CDR2 are MNHEY and SVGAGI. The CDR3 is 15 residues long. Trimming cost V 11 bases and J 0 bases, with 19 bases left between them. CDR3: CALLGSRLLNTEAFF. The CDR3 DNA reads TGTGCCCTCCTGGGTAGCAGATTACTGAACACTGAAGCTTTCTTT.

Regarding this clone: This specimen includes other DNA sequences encoding the same CDR3. The gene calls are TRBV2 and TRBJ2-7; D uncertain. The ends were cut back, 4 bases at V and 4 bases at J, with 8 bases in the middle. Germline values: CDR1 SNHLY, CDR2 FYNNEI. The CDR3 has 12 residues. CDR3 in amino acids: CASSGTAYEQYF. The CDR3, as DNA: TGTGCCAGCAGTGGTACAGCATACGAGCAGTACTTC.

The CDR3 here is CASSFGPELVGTQYF. CDR3 in DNA: TGTGCCAGTAGTTTCGGGCCCGAACTAGTGGGGACCCAGTACTTC. The rearrangement uses TRBV19 and TRBJ2-5; D is perhaps TRBD2 (5 bases). In germline, CDR1 is LNHDA, CDR2 SQIVND (reference sequence). This CDR3 region has 15 residues. Trimming took off 5 bases at V and 7 bases at J, with 20 bases between the two ends.

V is TRBV5-4 and J is TRBJ2-3; D is perhaps TRBD2 (5 bases). Looked up from germline, CDR1 is SGHNT and CDR2 is YYREEE (reference sequence). The CDR3 is made up of 13 amino acids. Trimming shortened V by 0 bases and J by 4 bases, and 6 bases separated the two germline ends. CDR3 DNA: TGTGCCAGCAGCTTGGAGGGAGCAGATACGCAGTATTTT. Translating gives CASSLEGADTQYF.

The chain is built from TRBV15 and TRBJ1-1; D possibly corresponds to TRBD1 (5 bases). The V and J ends lost 3 bases and 7 bases respectively, with 9 bases between them. Germline lookup yields CDR1 LNHNV and CDR2 YYDKDF (reference sequence). This CDR3 spans 12 amino acids. CDR3 nucleotide sequence: TGTGCCACCAGCAGGGTTCAGGGTGAAGCTTTCTTT. Translation: CATSRVQGEAFF.

The V and J genes are TRBV10-3 and TRBJ1-1, with D perhaps matching TRBD1 (5 bases). V lost 7 bases, J lost 3 bases, and 15 bases lay in between. This CDR3 is 14 amino acids long. CDR1 and CDR2 from the germline V gene are ENHRY and SYGVKD. Written as DNA, the CDR3 is TGTGCCATCAACTCATGGGGCAGGGACACTGAAGCTTTCTTT. This encodes CAINSWGRDTEAFF.

The chain uses TRBV20-1 and TRBJ2-7, with TRBD2 matching over 11 bases. The V gene end was trimmed by 3 bases and the J gene end by 0 bases; junction bases not matched to a gene: 4. The CDR3 has 15 amino acids. The germline V gene has CDR1 DFQATT and CDR2 SNEGSKA (reference sequence). The CDR3 here is CSASLAGGDSYEQYF. The DNA of the CDR3 is TGCAGTGCTAGTCTAGCGGGAGGCGACTCCTACGAGCAGTACTTC.

The chain recombines TRBV7-2 with TRBJ1-2; no firm D call. The CDR3 sequence is 13 residues long. The germline V and J ends were trimmed by 5 bases and 2 bases, with 9 bases remaining between them. CDR1 and CDR2 from the germline V gene are SGHTA and FQGNSA. Here the CDR3 reads CASSLQRNYGYTF. CDR3 nucleotide sequence: TGTGCCAGCAGCCTACAGAGAAACTATGGCTACACCTTC. Full variable domain (missing parts from reference TRBV7-2 and TRBJ1-2): GAGVSQSPSNKVTEKGKDVELRCDPISGHTALYWYRQSLGQGLEFLIYFQGNSAPDKSGLPSDRFSAERTGGSVSTLTIQRTQQEDSAVYLCASSLQRNYGYTFGSGTRLTVV.

The V call is TRBV4-3, the J call TRBJ1-6, with D possibly matching TRBD1 (6 bases). Trimming removed 3 bases from V and 2 bases from J, with 17 bases in between. The CDR3 sequence is 18 residues long. Germline assignment: CDR1 LGHNA and CDR2 YSLEER. The CDR3 nucleotides read TGCGCCAGCAGCCAGACCGCGGGGGCGAGTCCCTATAATTCACCCCTCCACTTT. Its translation is CASSQTAGASPYNSPLHF.

The chain is built from TRBV19 and TRBJ1-4; TRBD1 might be the D (6 bases). The CDR3 sequence is 15 residues long. The germline gives CDR1 LNHDA, CDR2 SQIVND (reference sequence). The ends were cut back, 3 bases at V and 5 bases at J, with 13 bases in the middle. The CDR3 DNA reads as TGTGCCAGTAGTATTCAAGGGGGGGAAAATGAAAAACTGTTTTTT. Protein: CASSIQGGENEKLFF.

This clone has just a few counts. The chain couples TRBV9 to TRBJ2-1; 10 bases line up with TRBD2. Trimming at V came to 1 base and at J to 5 bases, leaving 0 bases not matched to a gene. This CDR3 comprises 14 residues. Germline CDR1 and CDR2: SGDLS and YYNGEE. The DNA of the CDR3 is TGTGCCAGCAGCGTACTAGCGGGAGACAATGAGCAGTTCTTC. Residues: CASSVLAGDNEQFF. Filled out from reference TRBV9 and TRBJ2-1, the complete variable domain reads DSGVTQTPKHLITATGQRVTLRCSPRSGDLSVYWYQQSLDQGLQFLIQYYNGEERAKGNILERFSAQQFPDLHSELNLSSLELGDSALYFCASSVLAGDNEQFFGPGTRLTVL.

The chain has TRBV6-5 and TRBJ1-2; no firm D call. The germline V gene has CDR1 MNHEY and CDR2 SVGAGI. The ends were cut back, 9 bases at V and 1 base at J, with 12 bases in the middle. The length of the CDR3 is 13 residues. The CDR3 region has the DNA TGTGCCAGTCGACAAACGAATAACTATGGCTACACCTTC. This translates into CASRQTNNYGYTF.

The rearrangement links TRBV7-2 to TRBJ1-1, with D possibly being TRBD1 (5 bases). Germline CDR1 and CDR2: SGHTA and FQGNSA. The CDR3 spans 12 residues. V was shortened by 4 bases and J by 7 bases, with 10 bases between the two germline ends. CDR3 in amino acids: CASSWGRGEAFF. The CDR3 DNA is TGTGCCAGCAGCTGGGGGAGGGGTGAAGCTTTCTTT.

This clone has a single count. The chain carries TRBV7-2 and TRBJ1-1; D unresolved. The CDR3 consists of 13 residues. V lost 2 bases to trimming and J lost 3 bases, with 7 bases between them. Germline CDR1 and CDR2: SGHTA and FQGNSA. The CDR3 DNA reads as TGTGCCAGCAGCTTATCACGGGACACTGAAGCTTTCTTT. This translates into CASSLSRDTEAFF.

This chain joins TRBV2 and TRBJ2-1; unclear D gene. The germline CDR1 and CDR2 sequences are SNHLY and FYNNEI. The CDR3 has 16 amino acids. Trimming took 6 bases from V and 8 from J, leaving 23 bases between them. The CDR3 here is CASSVGLGPGGYEQFF. CDR3 DNA: TGTGCCAGCAGCGTGGGCCTGGGCCCAGGTGGGTATGAGCAGTTCTTC.

This chain uses TRBV3-1 (or the pseudogene TRBV3-2) with TRBJ1-4, with D uncertain. Trimming stripped 6 bases from V and 0 bases from J, with 2 bases between. The germline V gene has CDR1 LGHDT and CDR2 YNNKEL (reference sequence). This CDR3 is built from 12 residues. CDR3 in amino acids: CASSTTNEKLFF. CDR3 nucleotide sequence: TGTGCCAGCAGTACAACTAATGAAAAACTGTTTTTT.

The chain recombines TRBV5-1 with TRBJ2-7, with D possibly matching TRBD1 (6 bases). The CDR3 has 15 residues. Germline V gene data show CDR1 as SGHRS and CDR2 as YFSETQ. Deletions cut 4 bases from V and 2 bases from J, with 16 bases between. The CDR3: CASSQTGNYAYEQYF. CDR3 bases: TGCGCCAGCAGCCAGACAGGAAACTATGCCTACGAGCAGTACTTC.

The chain uses TRBV30 and TRBJ1-1, with D maybe TRBD1 (5 bases). The CDR3 has 13 residues. The germline CDR1 and CDR2 sequences are GTSNPN and SVGIG (reference sequence). Trimming stripped 4 bases from V and 1 base from J, with 10 bases between. CDR3 sequence: CAWNQQANTEAFF. DNA for the CDR3: TGTGCCTGGAACCAACAGGCGAACACTGAAGCTTTCTTT.